A single sample is the source of the 20 T cell receptor beta chains below, sequenced in a study of PD-1 blockade in classical Hodgkin lymphoma. TCRdb's table, derived via immunoSEQ multiplex PCR, lists solely in-frame clones and lacks some. Of about 24,000 clones listed, about 89% were seen once; the top ten hold 0.45% to 0.65%. Described time point: newly diagnosed, previously untreated cHL patient sample. Magnetic negative selection of thawed PBMCs was the method by which CD4+ T cells were purified. Sequencing used CD4+ T cells from blood. These receptors were collected from a human donor with classical Hodgkin lymphoma.

This clone has just a few counts. The chain joins TRBV25-1 to TRBJ1-2; TRBD1 might be the D (5 bases). The germline V gene has CDR1 MGHDK and CDR2 SYGVNS. Trimming took off 5 bases at V and 4 bases at J, with 11 bases between the two ends. The CDR3 extends over 13 amino acids. CDR3 in amino acids: CASSPGTVYGYTF. CDR3 nucleotide sequence: TGTGCCAGCAGTCCCGGGACGGTCTATGGCTACACCTTC.

The CDR3: CASSQTGQGAGEQYF. The CDR3 nucleotides read TGTGCCAGCTCACAAACCGGACAGGGGGCGGGGGAGCAGTACTTC. The chain uses TRBV18 and TRBJ2-7; 11 bases align to TRBD1. There are 15 residues in the CDR3. J lost 7 bases, V lost 4 bases, and 9 bases had no gene match. Germline CDR1 KGHSH, CDR2 LQKENI.

The J gene is TRBJ2-7, the V gene TRBV6-1, with D maybe TRBD2 (6 bases). The CDR3 extends over 15 amino acids. V was pared by 5 bases and J by 3 bases, with 17 bases between. Looked up from germline, CDR1 is MNHNS and CDR2 is SASEGT. CDR3 DNA: TGTGCCAGCAGTTCTCGGGGACTTGGTTTCTACGAGCAGTACTTC. It translates to CASSSRGLGFYEQYF.

This clone was seen a handful of times. The chain is built from TRBV29-1 and TRBJ1-2; 7 nucleotides align to TRBD1. Germline lookup yields CDR1 SQVTM and CDR2 ANQGSEA. The CDR3 spans 13 residues. The V segment lost 2 bases and the J segment 3 bases; nucleotides outside the gene matches: 3. CDR3 residues: CSVEKGADYGYTF. For the CDR3, the DNA is TGCAGCGTTGAAAAGGGGGCAGACTATGGCTACACCTTC.

The chain couples TRBV5-1 to TRBJ2-2; TRBD1 might be the D (5 bases). The length of the CDR3 is 14 residues. Per the germline V gene, CDR1 is SGHRS and CDR2 is YFSETQ. Trimming took 7 bases from V and 2 from J, leaving 12 bases between them. The CDR3 nucleotides are TGCGCCAGCGTAGGCCAGGGCAACACCGGGGAGCTGTTTTTT. It is translated as CASVGQGNTGELFF.

The rearrangement uses TRBV5-1 and TRBJ1-5, with TRBD1 identical over 10 bases. The germline CDR1 and CDR2 sequences are SGHRS and YFSETQ. The length of the CDR3 is 16 residues. The V segment lost 4 bases and the J segment 0 bases; nucleotides outside the gene matches: 4. The CDR3 is CASSSGTGDSNQPQHF. The CDR3 coding sequence is TGCGCCAGCAGCAGCGGGACAGGGGATAGCAATCAGCCCCAGCATTTT.

The V gene is TRBV7-7, the J gene TRBJ2-2, with TRBD1 matching 7 bases. Germline loops: CDR1 SSHAT, CDR2 FNYEAQ (reference sequence). Trimming removed 5 bases from V and 2 bases from J; junction bases left unmatched: 11. The CDR3 contains 17 residues. CDR3 protein: CASSPALGTANTGELFF. CDR3 nucleotide sequence: TGTGCCAGCAGCCCAGCCCTTGGGACAGCTAACACCGGGGAGCTGTTTTTT.

The chain combines TRBV5-1 with TRBJ2-5, with 8 bases that match TRBD1. Matching the DNA end better, TRBJ2-7 makes the J call doubtful. Germline V gene lookup returns CDR1 SGHRS and CDR2 YFSETQ. CDR3 length: 15 amino acids. The CDR3: CASSNPGGAGYEQYF. The CDR3 coding sequence is TGCGCCAGCAGCAACCCAGGGGGCGCAGGATACGAGCAGTACTTC.

This clone was counted a few times. The chain links TRBV2 to TRBJ2-5; D is undetermined. V was pared by 5 bases and J by 4 bases, with 17 bases between. There are 15 residues in the CDR3. Germline lookup yields CDR1 SNHLY and CDR2 FYNNEI. Here the CDR3 reads CASSSTILWGETQYF. The CDR3 bases are TGTGCCAGCAGTTCGACGATCCTTTGGGGAGAGACCCAGTACTTC.

The chain has TRBV5-1 and TRBJ2-7; D is unresolved. V dropped 1 base and J dropped 2 bases, with 7 bases sitting between them. CDR3 length: 13 amino acids. Germline V lookup: CDR1 SGHRS, CDR2 YFSETQ. The CDR3 nucleotides read TGCGCCAGCAGCTTGCGCTCAGCCTACGAGCAGTACTTC. Translating it yields CASSLRSAYEQYF.

V usage is TRBV18 and J usage is TRBJ1-5, with no clear D. The CDR3 length is 17 residues. Trimming stripped 0 bases from V and 0 bases from J, with 12 bases between. Germline V gives CDR1 KGHSH, CDR2 LQKENI. CDR3 coding DNA: TGTGCCAGCTCACCACCGCTGGACGGGTATAGCAATCAGCCCCAGCATTTT. This gives the protein CASSPPLDGYSNQPQHF.

This sequence joins TRBV5-1 and TRBJ1-2, with a tentative D call TRBD1 (6 bases). Germline CDR1 is SGHRS and CDR2 is YFSETQ. There are 17 residues in the CDR3. Trimming pared 4 bases from V and 0 bases from J, leaving 19 bases between. The CDR3, as DNA: TGCGCCAGCAGCCCAGGGGCCCCCGTTCAAGCTAACTATGGCTACACCTTC. This gives the protein CASSPGAPVQANYGYTF.

The V and J genes are TRBV7-9 and TRBJ2-1, with D unclear. This CDR3 has 11 residues. The germline CDR1 and CDR2 sequences are SEHNR and FQNEAQ (reference sequence). V dropped 6 bases and J dropped 6 bases, with 6 bases sitting between them. The CDR3 is CASSYSNEQFF. The CDR3 DNA reads as TGTGCCAGCAGTTATAGCAATGAGCAGTTCTTC.

V gene TRBV6-1 combines with J gene TRBJ1-5; D is undetermined. The V end lost 3 bases, the J end lost 3 bases, and 9 bases lay between the germline ends. Germline V gene data show CDR1 as MNHNS and CDR2 as SASEGT. This CDR3 has 14 amino acids. The CDR3 DNA reads as TGTGCCAGCAGTGATATGCAGTTCAATCAGCCCCAGCATTTT. It specifies CASSDMQFNQPQHF.

This clone was detected once. This chain joins TRBV19 and TRBJ1-1, with TRBD1 identical over 8 bases. In germline, CDR1 is LNHDA, CDR2 SQIVND (reference sequence). Trimming removed 7 bases from V and 6 bases from J; junction bases left unmatched: 10. There are 14 residues in the CDR3. The CDR3 region is CASIRQGFKAEAFF. The CDR3 bases are TGTGCCAGTATTAGACAGGGGTTTAAGGCTGAAGCTTTCTTT.

The chain links TRBV11-2 to TRBJ2-7, with 7 bases matching TRBD1. This CDR3 has 18 residues. CDR1 is SGHAT, CDR2 FQNNGV, per germline. Germline trimming cut 2 bases from V and 5 bases from J; bases unmatched to any gene: 18. This chain's CDR3 is CASSLRGTVIGDLDEQYF. CDR3 nucleotides: TGTGCCAGCAGCTTAAGGGGGACAGTAATCGGTGATTTGGACGAGCAGTACTTC. The whole variable domain, remainder taken from reference TRBV11-2 and TRBJ2-7, is EAGVAQSPRYKIIEKRQSVAFWCNPISGHATLYWYQQILGQGPKLLIQFQNNGVVDDSQLPKDRFSAERLKGVDSTLKIQPAKLEDSAVYLCASSLRGTVIGDLDEQYFGPGTRLTVT.

The chain recombines TRBV7-9 with TRBJ1-5, with D maybe TRBD1 (5 bases). This CDR3 region has 14 residues. Trimming pared 6 bases from V and 3 bases from J, leaving 12 bases between. The germline V gene has CDR1 SEHNR and CDR2 FQNEAQ (reference sequence). This CDR3 reads CASSLAGNNQPQHF. The DNA of the CDR3 is TGTGCCAGCAGTCTCGCAGGGAACAATCAGCCCCAGCATTTT. The whole variable domain, remainder taken from reference TRBV7-9 and TRBJ1-5, is DTGVSQNPRHKITKRGQNVTFRCDPISEHNRLYWYRQTLGQGPEFLTYFQNEAQLEKSRLLSDRFSAERPKGSFSTLEIQRTEQGDSAMYLCASSLAGNNQPQHFGDGTRLSIL.

The V and J genes are TRBV5-6 and TRBJ2-1; no definite D call. The CDR3 loop spans 15 amino acids. Trimming cost V 4 bases and J 0 bases, with 11 bases left between them. CDR1 is SGHDT and CDR2 is YYEEEE in the germline V gene. Here the CDR3 reads CASSHGPTSYNEQFF. CDR3 sequence (DNA): TGTGCCAGCAGCCATGGACCGACCTCCTACAATGAGCAGTTCTTC.

The V and J genes are TRBV11-2 and TRBJ1-4; D ambiguous. Germline CDR1 SGHAT, CDR2 FQNNGV. V was cut by 3 bases and J by 12 bases, with 14 bases left in between. The CDR3 contains 13 residues. In DNA form, the CDR3 reads TGTGCCAGCAGCTTGTATGTGGTCGGGCAACTGTTTTTT. Translating it yields CASSLYVVGQLFF.

The chain is built from TRBV18 and TRBJ2-5; a possible D gene is TRBD1 (7 bases). The germline gives CDR1 KGHSH, CDR2 LQKENI. The CDR3 consists of 16 residues. With 0 bases removed from V and 5 bases from J, the gap between germline ends came to 16 bases. CDR3 amino acids: CASSPPLRRGRETQYF. The CDR3 DNA reads as TGTGCCAGCTCACCACCGTTGAGGAGGGGGCGGGAGACCCAGTACTTC.